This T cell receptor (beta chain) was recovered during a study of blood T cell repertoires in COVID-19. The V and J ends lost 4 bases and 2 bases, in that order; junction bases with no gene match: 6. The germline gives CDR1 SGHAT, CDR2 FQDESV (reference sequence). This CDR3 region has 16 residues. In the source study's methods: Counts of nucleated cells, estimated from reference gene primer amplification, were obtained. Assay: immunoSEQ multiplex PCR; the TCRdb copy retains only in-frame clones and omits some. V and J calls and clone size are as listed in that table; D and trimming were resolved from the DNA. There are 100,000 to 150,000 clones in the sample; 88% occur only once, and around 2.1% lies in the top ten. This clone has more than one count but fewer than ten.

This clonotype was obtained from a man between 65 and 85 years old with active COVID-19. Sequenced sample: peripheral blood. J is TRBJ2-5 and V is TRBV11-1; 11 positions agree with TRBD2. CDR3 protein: CASSSGLAVIQETQYF. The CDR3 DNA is TGTGCCAGCAGCTCGGGACTAGCGGTGATTCAAGAGACCCAGTACTTC.